This record covers a single T cell receptor beta chain. In this sample, this clonotype turned up many times. Its specific antigen is unknown. No base quality values were provided; no much bigger clone lies one nucleotide off. The sample's treatment or condition, from its label and the paper: live attenuated yellow fever vaccine strain. PBMCs were isolated from peripheral blood using a standard Ficoll-Paque protocol. Dynabeads CD4 and CD8 positive selection kits were used to isolate the CD4 and CD8 T-cell fractions. TriZol was used to extract RNA from bulk PBMCs, CD4 and CD8 fractions, and dextramer-positive and dextramer-negative fractions. This entry comes from a study of T cells after yellow fever vaccination (dated 2019 in TCRdb). Broadly, across the study: The SMART-Seq v4 Ultra Low Input RNA kit was used to prepare libraries from fractions with low cell numbers. The cohort comprised two healthy male donors, one aged 18 to 30 and one aged 30 to 40 years. Bulk TCR alpha and beta repertoires were sequenced longitudinally to track T-cell clones before and after primary and booster YFV17D yellow fever vaccination. Blood was drawn at multiple timepoints before and after primary and secondary immunization, with bulk PBMC replicates and cell subsets isolated.

Trimming removed 6 bases from V and 1 base from J; the gene matches leave 4 bases unexplained. From its cysteine to its phenylalanine, the CDR3 spans 14 amino acids. Only the CDR3 DNA stays, 42 bases, in frame from base 1. Synthesis of TCR cDNA relied on 5'RACE template switching, a step that introduced a universal primer site along with unique molecular identifiers. Priming for cDNA synthesis came from both the TCR alpha and TCR beta constant segments. Library amplification used two PCR steps, and the second PCR step added sample barcodes and sequencing adapters. Sequencing of the libraries was done on either Illumina HiSeq 2500 (2x100 bp) or NovaSeq (2x150 bp). Per the authors' processing: MIGEC handled demultiplexing of reads and collapsing into UMI consensus sequences, while MiXCR performed V(D)J alignment. Clonotypes responding to the vaccine were identified with edgeR on replicate PBMC samples, with the criteria of FDR below 0.01 and a log2 fold change above 5 up to day 15. Each bulk clonotype was labeled CD4 or CD8 based on which sequenced repertoire, CD4 or CD8, contained the clonotype at higher abundance. The raw public reads went through TCRdb reprocessing: fastp at Q25, MiXCR clone calling, in-frame beta chains kept. CDR3 protein sequences are deduplicated, and each keeps its most common genes and DNA. TCRdb's processing, not the authors' own work, is the source of the V and J calls. The sample contains 110,000 to 150,000 distinct CDR3 sequences, approximately 6.6% of them found a single time. Under 0.7% of the sample comes from the top ten.

Study-wide conclusions, independent of this receptor: Because only a couple of donors were included in the study, the extent to which the findings can be generalized is limited. A small share of clonotypes was detected in both CD4 and CD8 compartments, with the overlap likely arising from convergent recombination. Computational filtering was required because FACS-sorted repertoires could contain abundant contaminating clonotypes from the bulk population. The secondary T-cell response was weaker than the primary response but faster, peaking on day 5 instead of day 15. After the booster, most clones that had expanded after primary vaccination were detected again (nearly 97% of CD4 and 88% of CD8), suggesting broad maintenance of memory.

The starting material was CD4+ T cells sorted from PBMCs, obtained 10 days after the yellow fever booster vaccination. The rearrangement joined TRBV12-3 or TRBV12-4 to TRBJ2-3, and 7 junctional nucleotides match TRBD2. The sequence derives from a man aged 30 to 39 who received the YFV17D yellow fever vaccine. This receptor has the CDR3 CASRGGPGTDTQYF. In nucleotides, the sequence is TGTGCCAGCAGGGGAGGGCCCGGCACAGATACGCAGTATTTT.